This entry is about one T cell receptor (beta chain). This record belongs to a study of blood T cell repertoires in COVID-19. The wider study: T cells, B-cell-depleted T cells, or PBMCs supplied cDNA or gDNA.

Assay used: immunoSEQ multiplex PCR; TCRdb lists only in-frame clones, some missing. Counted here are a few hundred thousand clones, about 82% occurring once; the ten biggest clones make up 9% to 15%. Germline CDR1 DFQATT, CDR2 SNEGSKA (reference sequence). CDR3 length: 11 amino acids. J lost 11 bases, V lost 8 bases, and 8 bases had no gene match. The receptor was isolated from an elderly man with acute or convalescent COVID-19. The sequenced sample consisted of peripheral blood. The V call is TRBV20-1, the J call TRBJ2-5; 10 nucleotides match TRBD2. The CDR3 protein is CSRSSGREQYF. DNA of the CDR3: TGCAGTCGTTCCAGCGGGAGGGAACAGTACTTC.